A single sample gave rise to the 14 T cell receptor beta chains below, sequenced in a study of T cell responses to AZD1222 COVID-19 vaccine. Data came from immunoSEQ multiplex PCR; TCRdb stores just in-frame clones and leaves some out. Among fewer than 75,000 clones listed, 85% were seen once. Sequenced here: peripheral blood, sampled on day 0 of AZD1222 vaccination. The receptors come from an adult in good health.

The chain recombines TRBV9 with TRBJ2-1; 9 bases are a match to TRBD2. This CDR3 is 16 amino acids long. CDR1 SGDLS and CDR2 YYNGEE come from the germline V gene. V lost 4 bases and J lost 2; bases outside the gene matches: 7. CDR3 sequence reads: CASSPIAGGPYNEQFF. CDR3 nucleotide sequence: TGTGCCAGCAGCCCTATCGCGGGGGGGCCCTACAATGAGCAGTTCTTC.

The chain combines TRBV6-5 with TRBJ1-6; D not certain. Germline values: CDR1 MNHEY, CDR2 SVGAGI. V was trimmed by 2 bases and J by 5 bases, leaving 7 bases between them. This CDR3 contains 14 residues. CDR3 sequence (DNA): TGTGCCAGCAGTTACCGGGGAAATAATTCACCCCTCCACTTT. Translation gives CASSYRGNNSPLHF.

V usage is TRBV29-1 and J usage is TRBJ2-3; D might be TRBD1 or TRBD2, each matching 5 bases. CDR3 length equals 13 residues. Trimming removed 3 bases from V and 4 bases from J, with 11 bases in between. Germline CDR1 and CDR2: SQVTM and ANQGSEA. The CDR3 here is CSVEKQGPDTQYF. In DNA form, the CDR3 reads TGCAGCGTTGAGAAGCAGGGACCAGATACGCAGTATTTT.

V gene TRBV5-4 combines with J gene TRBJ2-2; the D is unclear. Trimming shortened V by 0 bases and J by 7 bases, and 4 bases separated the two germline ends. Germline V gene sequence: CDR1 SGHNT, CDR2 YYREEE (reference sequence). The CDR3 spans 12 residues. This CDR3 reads CASSLDGGELFF. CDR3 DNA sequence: TGTGCCAGCAGCTTGGATGGCGGGGAGCTGTTTTTT. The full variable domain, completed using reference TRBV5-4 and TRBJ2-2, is ETGVTQSPTHLIKTRGQQVTLRCSSQSGHNTVSWYQQALGQGPQFIFQYYREEENGRGNFPPRFSGLQFPNYSSELNVNALELDDSALYLCASSLDGGELFFGEGSRLTVL.

CDR3 in DNA: TGTGCCAGCAGCGGCCGGTCGGGGGCCCGAACCGGGGAGCTGTTTTTT. As protein: CASSGRSGARTGELFF. This chain links TRBV5-4 with TRBJ2-2; D tentatively fits TRBD1 or TRBD2 (6 bases each). CDR1 is SGHNT, CDR2 YYREEE, per germline (reference sequence). With 4 bases removed from V and 5 bases from J, the gap between germline ends came to 18 bases. This CDR3 has 16 residues.

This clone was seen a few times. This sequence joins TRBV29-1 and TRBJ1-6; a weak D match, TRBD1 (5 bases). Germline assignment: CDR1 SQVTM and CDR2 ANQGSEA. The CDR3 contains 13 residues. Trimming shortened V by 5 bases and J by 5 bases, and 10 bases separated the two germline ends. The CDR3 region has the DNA TGCAGCGTTCGACAGTGGGATAATTCACCCCTCCACTTT. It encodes CSVRQWDNSPLHF.

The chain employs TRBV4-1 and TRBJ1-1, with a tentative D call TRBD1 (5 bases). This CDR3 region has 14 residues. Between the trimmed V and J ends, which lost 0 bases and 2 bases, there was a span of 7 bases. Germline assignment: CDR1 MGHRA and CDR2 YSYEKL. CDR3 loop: CASSQDRVNTEAFF. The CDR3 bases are TGCGCCAGCAGCCAAGACAGGGTAAACACTGAAGCTTTCTTT.

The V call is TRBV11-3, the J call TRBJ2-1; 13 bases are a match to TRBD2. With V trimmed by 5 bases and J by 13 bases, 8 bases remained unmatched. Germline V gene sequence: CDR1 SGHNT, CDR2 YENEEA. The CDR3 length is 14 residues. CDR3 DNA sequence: TGTGCCAGCAGCGCCAAGACTAGCGGGGGGCCCCAGTTCTTC. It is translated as CASSAKTSGGPQFF. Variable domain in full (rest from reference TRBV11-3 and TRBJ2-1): EAGVVQSPRYKIIEKKQPVAFWCNPISGHNTLYWYLQNLGQGPELLIRYENEEAVDDSQLPKDRFSAERLKGVDSTLKIQPAELGDSAVYLCASSAKTSGGPQFFGPGTRLTVL.

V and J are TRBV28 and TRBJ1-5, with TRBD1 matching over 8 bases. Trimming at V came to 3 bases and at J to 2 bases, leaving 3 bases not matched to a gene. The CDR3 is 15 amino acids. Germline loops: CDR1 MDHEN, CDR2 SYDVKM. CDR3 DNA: TGTGCCAGCAGTTTCAGGGGACAGGGCAATCAGCCCCAGCATTTT. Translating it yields CASSFRGQGNQPQHF.

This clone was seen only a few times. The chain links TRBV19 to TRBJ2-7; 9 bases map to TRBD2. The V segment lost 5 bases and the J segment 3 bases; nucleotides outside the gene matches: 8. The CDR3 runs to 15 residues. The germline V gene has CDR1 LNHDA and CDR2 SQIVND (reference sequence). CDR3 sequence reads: CASSPRGSGGYEQYF. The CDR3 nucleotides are TGTGCCAGTAGTCCTCGTGGTAGCGGGGGCTACGAGCAGTACTTC.

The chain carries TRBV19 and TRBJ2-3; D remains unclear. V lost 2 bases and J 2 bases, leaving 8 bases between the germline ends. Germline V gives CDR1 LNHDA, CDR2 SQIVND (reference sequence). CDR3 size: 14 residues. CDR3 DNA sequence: TGTGCCAGTAGTATATCCGGTCTCACAGATACGCAGTATTTT. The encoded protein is CASSISGLTDTQYF.

The CDR3 loop is CSASWGHSKEDTQYF. The CDR3 nucleotides read TGCAGTGCTAGTTGGGGACATTCGAAAGAGGATACGCAGTATTTT. The chain couples TRBV20-1 to TRBJ2-3; D perhaps matches TRBD1 (6 bases). The CDR3 is made up of 15 amino acids. Germline-derived CDR1 and CDR2 are DFQATT and SNEGSKA (reference sequence). V dropped 3 bases and J dropped 6 bases, with 19 bases sitting between them.

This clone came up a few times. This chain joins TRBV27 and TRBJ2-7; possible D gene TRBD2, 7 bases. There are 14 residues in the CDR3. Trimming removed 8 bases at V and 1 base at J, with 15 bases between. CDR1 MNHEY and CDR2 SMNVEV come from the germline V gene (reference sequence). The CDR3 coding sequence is TGTGCCAGCTCAACCGGGGGGCGATCCTACGAGCAGTACTTC. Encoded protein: CASSTGGRSYEQYF.

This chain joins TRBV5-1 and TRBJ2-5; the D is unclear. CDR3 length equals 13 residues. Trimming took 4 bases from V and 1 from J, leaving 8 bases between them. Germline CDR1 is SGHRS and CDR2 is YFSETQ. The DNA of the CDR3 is TGCGCCAGCAGCCAACGGACCCAAGAGACCCAGTACTTC. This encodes CASSQRTQETQYF.